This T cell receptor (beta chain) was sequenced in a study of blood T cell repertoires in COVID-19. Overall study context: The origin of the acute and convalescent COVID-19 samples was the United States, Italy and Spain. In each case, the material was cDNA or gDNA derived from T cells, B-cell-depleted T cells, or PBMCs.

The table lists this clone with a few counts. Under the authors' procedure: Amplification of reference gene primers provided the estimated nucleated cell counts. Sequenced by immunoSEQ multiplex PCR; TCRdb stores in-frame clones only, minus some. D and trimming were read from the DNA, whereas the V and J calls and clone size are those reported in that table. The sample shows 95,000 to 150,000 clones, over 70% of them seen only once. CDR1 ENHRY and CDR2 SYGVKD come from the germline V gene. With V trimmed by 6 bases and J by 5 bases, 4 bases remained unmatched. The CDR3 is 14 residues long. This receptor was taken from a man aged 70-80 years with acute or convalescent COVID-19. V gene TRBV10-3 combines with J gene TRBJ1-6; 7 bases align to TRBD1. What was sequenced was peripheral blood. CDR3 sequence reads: CAISPGTDNSPLHF. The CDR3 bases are TGTGCCATCAGCCCCGGGACAGATAATTCACCCCTCCACTTT.